The 20 T cell receptor beta chains below come from one sample, sequenced in a study of early T cells in non-severe SARS-CoV-2 infection. MiXCR, run by TCRdb on the 5' RACE reads, gives a single entry per CDR3 protein. The sample lists 97,000 or so distinct CDR3 sequences; around 13% were seen once. The material sequenced was whole blood. These receptors all come from an adult who was a healthcare worker with PCR-confirmed SARS-CoV-2 infection or an uninfected control (not recorded which).

This clonotype has just a few counts. The rearrangement joins TRBV20-1 to TRBJ2-7, with 9 nucleotides matching TRBD1. Trimming took 3 bases from V and 3 from J; bases not matched to a gene: 3. Germline loops: CDR1 DFQATT, CDR2 SNEGSKA (reference sequence). The CDR3 has 13 amino acids. Here the CDR3 DNA reads TGCAGTGCTAGCTGGGACAGGGACTACGAGCAGTACTTC. This translates into CSASWDRDYEQYF.

This clonotype has ten or more counts. A read error may account for a junction end that differs from germline. V gene TRBV12-5 combines with J gene TRBJ1-1, with unresolved D. There are 12 residues in the CDR3. Germline loops: CDR1 LGHNT, CDR2 FRNRAP. CDR3 bases: TGTGCTAGTGCTTTGGGCTCGACTGAAGCTTTCTTT. Translation: CASALGSTEAFF.

The gene calls are TRBV9 and TRBJ2-2; D call uncertain. Trimming removed 3 bases at V and 0 bases at J, with 12 bases between. The CDR3 extends over 16 amino acids. Looked up from germline, CDR1 is SGDLS and CDR2 is YYNGEE. This CDR3 reads CASSALLRTNTGELFF. The CDR3, as DNA: TGTGCCAGCAGCGCCCTATTAAGAACGAACACCGGGGAGCTGTTTTTT.

The DNA for the CDR3 is TGTGCCAGCAGTTTAAAAGGGATGGGCAATCAGCCCCAGCATTTT. Translating gives CASSLKGMGNQPQHF. The rearrangement uses TRBV6-2 or TRBV6-3 and TRBJ1-5, with D unclear. The CDR3 totals 15 residues. CDR1 is MNHEY, CDR2 SVGEGT, per germline. Trimming pared 4 bases from V and 2 bases from J, leaving 12 bases between.

This clonotype has only a few counts. The CDR3 nucleotides read TGCAGTGCCCCCCCCGGGACAGGGCTTAACATTCAGTACTTC. It encodes CSAPPGTGLNIQYF. The chain joins TRBV20-1 to TRBJ2-4, with 9 bases fitting TRBD1. Germline V CDR1 and CDR2: DFQATT, SNEGSKA (reference sequence). The CDR3 is 14 residues long. Unmatched junction bases numbered 10, after V lost 6 bases and J lost 7 bases.

This clonotype was recorded a few times. The chain recombines TRBV9 with TRBJ2-3; no reliable D call. CDR1 and CDR2 (germline): SGDLS, YYNGEE. This CDR3 is 15 amino acids long. V lost 0 bases and J 1 base, leaving 9 bases between the germline ends. CDR3 protein: CASSVGSLRTDTQYF. CDR3 nucleotides: TGTGCCAGCAGCGTAGGATCCCTGCGCACAGATACGCAGTATTTT.

The genes are TRBV7-9 and TRBJ2-4; 8 bases fit TRBD1. The CDR3 spans 14 residues. Trimming at V came to 5 bases and at J to 6 bases, leaving 6 bases not matched to a gene. Germline assignment: CDR1 SEHNR and CDR2 FQNEAQ (reference sequence). Written as DNA, the CDR3 is TGTGCCAGCAGCGCGGACAGGGAACGAAACATTCAGTACTTC. Translation: CASSADRERNIQYF.

The table lists this clonotype with many counts. The genes are TRBV5-6 and TRBJ2-5; possible D gene TRBD2, 5 bases. The CDR3 runs 14 residues. With 1 base removed from V and 2 bases from J, the gap between germline ends came to 9 bases. Germline CDR1 is SGHDT and CDR2 is YYEEEE. Here the CDR3 DNA reads TGTGCCAGCAGCTTGATATCGGGGCAAGAGACCCAGTACTTC. As protein: CASSLISGQETQYF.

This clonotype was recorded a few times. The V gene is TRBV20-1, the J gene TRBJ1-5; D remains ambiguous. The CDR3 extends over 12 amino acids. Per germline, CDR1 DFQATT and CDR2 SNEGSKA (reference sequence). CDR3: CKLGGGNQPQHF. In nucleotides, the CDR3 is TGCAAACTAGGAGGAGGCAATCAGCCCCAGCATTTT.

This clonotype was found many times. V is TRBV6-6 and J is TRBJ2-5; D gene ambiguous. V lost 0 bases, J lost 5 bases, and 7 bases lay in between. Germline lookup yields CDR1 MNHNY and CDR2 SVGAGI (reference sequence). This CDR3 is 13 amino acids long. The CDR3 region has the DNA TGTGCCAGCAGTTACTCGAAAGGGGAGACCCAGTACTTC. It is translated as CASSYSKGETQYF.

This chain links TRBV2 with TRBJ2-1, with D possibly TRBD2 on 5 matching bases. The CDR3 spans 20 residues. CDR1 and CDR2 (germline): SNHLY, FYNNEI. With 8 bases removed from V and 2 bases from J, the gap between germline ends came to 31 bases. CDR3 DNA sequence: TGTGCCAGCCCCCCGGGCCAGGACTCACATATCTACCCCACCTACAATGAGCAGTTCTTC. It codes for CASPPGQDSHIYPTYNEQFF.

This clonotype occurred many times. This sequence joins TRBV10-3 and TRBJ2-4; D remains unclear. V lost 4 bases to trimming and J lost 9 bases, with 10 bases between them. The CDR3 loop spans 12 amino acids. Per germline, CDR1 ENHRY and CDR2 SYGVKD. CDR3 in DNA: TGTGCCATCAGTGCCGAAGGGTCCATTCAGTACTTC. It codes for CAISAEGSIQYF.

This clonotype turned up a few times. The chain links TRBV27 to TRBJ2-4; the match to TRBD1 covers 8 bases. The CDR3 spans 11 residues. In germline, CDR1 is MNHEY, CDR2 SMNVEV (reference sequence). Trimming took 6 bases from V and 12 from J; bases not matched to a gene: 4. CDR3 nucleotide sequence: TGTGCCAGCAGGACAGGGGTGAATCAGTACTTC. Residues: CASRTGVNQYF.

Many counts were recorded for this clonotype. This chain links TRBV7-7 with TRBJ2-5, with 12 nucleotides matching TRBD2. Trimming at V came to 3 bases and at J to 6 bases, leaving 5 bases not matched to a gene. Germline V gene sequence: CDR1 SSHAT, CDR2 FNYEAQ (reference sequence). The CDR3 is 15 residues long. DNA of the CDR3: TGTGCCAGCAGCTTGACTAGCGGGAGTTTGCAGACCCAGTACTTC. Its protein is CASSLTSGSLQTQYF.

This chain connects TRBV6-2 or TRBV6-3 to TRBJ1-1, with unresolved D. This CDR3 spans 12 amino acids. Trimming took off 5 bases at V and 10 bases at J, with 14 bases between the two ends. The V gene's germline CDR1 is MNHEY and CDR2 SVGEGT. CDR3 amino acids: CASSDTAFGAFF. For the CDR3, the DNA is TGTGCCAGCAGTGATACTGCCTTTGGAGCTTTCTTT.

The chain is built from TRBV20-1 and TRBJ2-3; 9 positions match TRBD2. The trim removed 1 base at V and 6 bases at J, leaving 5 bases unmatched. There are 14 residues in the CDR3. Germline V gene lookup returns CDR1 DFQATT and CDR2 SNEGSKA (reference sequence). The DNA for the CDR3 is TGCAGTGCTAGAGTGGCGGGAGGGCCGGATACGCAGTATTTT. This translates into CSARVAGGPDTQYF.

The V gene is TRBV9, the J gene TRBJ2-7; TRBD2 is a possible D gene (5 bases). V was trimmed by 7 bases and J by 2 bases, leaving 16 bases between them. The CDR3 contains 14 residues. CDR1 and CDR2 (germline): SGDLS, YYNGEE. The CDR3 spells CASLHSLAAYEQYF. The CDR3 coding sequence is TGTGCCAGCTTACACAGTCTAGCAGCCTACGAGCAGTACTTC. Based on the CDR3 plus reference TRBV9 and TRBJ2-7, the full variable domain is DSGVTQTPKHLITATGQRVTLRCSPRSGDLSVYWYQQSLDQGLQFLIQYYNGEERAKGNILERFSAQQFPDLHSELNLSSLELGDSALYFCASLHSLAAYEQYFGPGTRLTVT.

Note on this clonotype: This may be a read error, as it is one base from a much larger clone. The final CDR3 position lacks the conserved phenylalanine or tryptophan, pointing to a likely read error. The rearrangement joins TRBV11-2 to TRBJ2-2; a possible D gene is TRBD2 (5 bases). The germline V gene encodes CDR1 SGHAT and CDR2 FQNNGV. The CDR3 runs 15 residues. Trimming took 3 bases from V and 5 from J, leaving 13 bases between them. The CDR3 coding sequence is TGTGCCAGCAGCTTGCGACTCCCGGGAACCGGGGAGCTGTTTTCT. Translating gives CASSLRLPGTGELFS.

The table lists this clonotype with a few counts. The chain uses TRBV10-3 and TRBJ1-3; 7 nucleotides agree with TRBD1. V lost 2 bases, J lost 2 bases, and 6 bases stayed unmatched. Germline CDR1 is ENHRY and CDR2 is SYGVKD. The CDR3 has 16 amino acids. Here the CDR3 DNA reads TGTGCCATCAGTGAGGAGGGGGCTCTTACTGGAAACACCATATATTTT. Translating gives CAISEEGALTGNTIYF.

The chain couples TRBV28 to TRBJ2-3, with D hard to call. Germline V CDR1 and CDR2: MDHEN, SYDVKM. The CDR3 spans 14 residues. Trimming removed 3 bases from V and 1 base from J, with 8 bases in between. Here the CDR3 reads CASSLFGRTDTQYF. CDR3 DNA: TGTGCCAGCAGTTTGTTTGGCCGCACAGATACGCAGTATTTT. The full variable domain, in which reference TRBV28 and TRBJ2-3 provide the parts outside the CDR3, is DVKVTQSSRYLVKRTGEKVFLECVQDMDHENMFWYRQDPGLGLRLIYFSYDVKMKEKGDIPEGYSVSREKKERFSLILESASTNQTSMYLCASSLFGRTDTQYFGPGTRLTVL.